This TCR beta chain was recorded in a study of T cells after yellow fever vaccination. Study results and caveats: Clones that expanded after primary vaccination mostly reappeared after the booster (96% CD4, 88% CD8).

The CDR3 extends over 16 amino acids. Germline assignment: CDR1 MDHEN and CDR2 SYDVKM. V was pared by 6 bases and J by 8 bases, with 13 bases of the junction left unmatched. TCRdb re-analysed the 5' RACE reads in MiXCR, keeping a single row per CDR3 protein. The sample contains about 230,000 distinct CDR3 sequences, more than 6.5% of which appear only once. This clonotype has at least ten counts. Its matching antigen is unknown. The chain employs TRBV28 and TRBJ1-2; the match to TRBD1 covers 12 bases. This clonotype was obtained from a man aged 25-45 years who received the YFV17D yellow fever vaccine. The source material was CD4+ T cells sorted from PBMCs, sampled on the day of the yellow fever booster vaccination. The CDR3 here is CASRIVSGTGGAGYTF. The DNA for the CDR3 is TGTGCCAGCAGAATAGTTTCCGGGACAGGGGGCGCCGGCTACACCTTC.